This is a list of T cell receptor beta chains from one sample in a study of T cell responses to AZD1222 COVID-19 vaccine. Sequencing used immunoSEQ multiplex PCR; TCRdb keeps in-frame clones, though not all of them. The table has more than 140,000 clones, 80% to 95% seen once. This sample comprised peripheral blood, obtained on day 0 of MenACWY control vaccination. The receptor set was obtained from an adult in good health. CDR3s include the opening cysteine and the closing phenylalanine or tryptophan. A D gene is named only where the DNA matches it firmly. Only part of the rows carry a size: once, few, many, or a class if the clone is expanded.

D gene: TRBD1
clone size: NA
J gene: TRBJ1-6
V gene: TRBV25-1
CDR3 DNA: TGTGCCAGCAGTCCCAGGGGGGATAATAATTCACCCCTCCACTTT
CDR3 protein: CASSPRGDNNSPLHF

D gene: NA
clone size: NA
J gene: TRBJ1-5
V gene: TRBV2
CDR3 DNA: TGTGCCAGCAGGAGCAGCGCGGGGGGGCATCAGCCCCAGCATTTT
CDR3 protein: CASRSSAGGHQPQHF

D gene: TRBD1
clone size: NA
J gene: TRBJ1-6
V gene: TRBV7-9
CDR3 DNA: TGTGCCAGCAGCTATAGCCGACAGGGTGATTCACCCCTCCACTTT
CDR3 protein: CASSYSRQGDSPLHF

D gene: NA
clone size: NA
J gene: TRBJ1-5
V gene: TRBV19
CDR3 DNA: TGTGCCAGTAGTGCCTCGGGGAGTCAGCCCCAGCATTTT
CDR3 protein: CASSASGSQPQHF

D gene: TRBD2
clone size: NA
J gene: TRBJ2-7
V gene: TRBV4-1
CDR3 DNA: TGCGCCAGCAGCCAAGTTGGGACTAGTAAGTACGAGCAGTACTTC
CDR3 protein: CASSQVGTSKYEQYF

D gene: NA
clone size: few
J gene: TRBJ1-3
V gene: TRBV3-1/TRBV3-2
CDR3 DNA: TGTGCCAGCAGCGGAAATCCTCGGGGAAACACCATATATTTT
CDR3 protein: CASSGNPRGNTIYF

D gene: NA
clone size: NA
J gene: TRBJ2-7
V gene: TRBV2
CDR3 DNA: TGTGCCAGCAGTGAGAGGGATTACGAGCAGTACTTC
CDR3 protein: CASSERDYEQYF

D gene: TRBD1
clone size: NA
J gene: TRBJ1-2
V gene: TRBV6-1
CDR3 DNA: TGTGCCAGCAGTGAGACAGGGGGCTATGGCTACACCTTC
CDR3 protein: CASSETGGYGYTF

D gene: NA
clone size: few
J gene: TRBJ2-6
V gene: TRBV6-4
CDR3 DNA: TGTGCCAGCAGTGTTGACAGCTCTGGGGCCAACGTCCTGACTTTC
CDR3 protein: CASSVDSSGANVLTF

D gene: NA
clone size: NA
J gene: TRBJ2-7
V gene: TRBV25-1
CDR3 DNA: TGTGCCAGCAGTGATTCGCCCTACGAGCAGTACTTC
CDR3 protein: CASSDSPYEQYF

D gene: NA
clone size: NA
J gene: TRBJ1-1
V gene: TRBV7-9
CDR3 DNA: TGTGCCAGCAGCTTAGAACCTCCTGGCACTGAAGCTTTCTTT
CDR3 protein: CASSLEPPGTEAFF

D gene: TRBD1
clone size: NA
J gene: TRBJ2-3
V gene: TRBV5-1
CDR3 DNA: TGCGCCAGCGGAGAGGGACAGATTACAGATACGCAGTATTTT
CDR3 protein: CASGEGQITDTQYF

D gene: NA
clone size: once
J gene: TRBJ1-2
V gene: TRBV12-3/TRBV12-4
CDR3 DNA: TGTGCCAGCAGGGAGGCCCTTGCCGATGGCTACACCTTC
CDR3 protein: CASREALADGYTF

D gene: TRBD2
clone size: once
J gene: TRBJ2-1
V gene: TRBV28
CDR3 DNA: TGTGCCAGCAGTACTCGCTCTCCGACTAGCTCCAGCTCCTACAATGAGCAGTTCTTC
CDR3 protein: CASSTRSPTSSSSYNEQFF

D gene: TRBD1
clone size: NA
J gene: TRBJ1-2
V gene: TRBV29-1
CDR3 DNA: TGCAGCGTTGAAGATTCAAACAGGGGGAATGGCTACACCTTC
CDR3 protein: CSVEDSNRGNGYTF

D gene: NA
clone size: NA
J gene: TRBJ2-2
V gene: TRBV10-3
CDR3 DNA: TGTGCCATCAGTGCTGCAGGGAACACCGGGGAGCTGTTTTTT
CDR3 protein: CAISAAGNTGELFF

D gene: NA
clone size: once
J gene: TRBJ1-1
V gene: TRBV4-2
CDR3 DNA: TGTGCCAGCAGCCAAGTCGGGGAAAACACTGAAGCTTTCTTT
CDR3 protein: CASSQVGENTEAFF

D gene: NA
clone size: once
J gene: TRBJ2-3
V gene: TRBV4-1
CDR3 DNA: TGCGCCAGCAGCCAAGAAGTCAAGGTTTCTAGCACAGATACGCAGTATTTT
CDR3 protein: CASSQEVKVSSTDTQYF

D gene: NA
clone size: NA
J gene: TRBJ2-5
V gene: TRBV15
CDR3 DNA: TGTGCCACCAGGGGGGTCAGCCAAGAGACCCAGTACTTC
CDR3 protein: CATRGVSQETQYF

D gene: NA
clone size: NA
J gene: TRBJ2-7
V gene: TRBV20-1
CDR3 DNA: TGCAGTGCCAGTGCCCCGGACTCCATTCGGCAGTACTTC
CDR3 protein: CSASAPDSIRQYF

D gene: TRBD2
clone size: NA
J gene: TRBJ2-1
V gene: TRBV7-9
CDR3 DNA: TGTGCCAGCAGCCGGGGGACTAGCGAGCACAATGAGCAGTTCTTC
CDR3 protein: CASSRGTSEHNEQFF

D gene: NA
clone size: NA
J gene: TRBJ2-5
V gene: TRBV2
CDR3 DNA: TGTGCCAGCAAAGGGGGAACAGGCCCTTGGGAGACCCAGTACTTC
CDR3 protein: CASKGGTGPWETQYF

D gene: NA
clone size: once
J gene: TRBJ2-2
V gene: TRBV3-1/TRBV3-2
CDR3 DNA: TGTGCCAGCAGCCAAGTTCAGCCCGGGGAGCTGTTTTTT
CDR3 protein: CASSQVQPGELFF

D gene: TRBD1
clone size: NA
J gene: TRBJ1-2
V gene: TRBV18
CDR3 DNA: TGTGCCAGCTCCCTCAGTCTCCGGGACAGCTATGGCTACACCTTC
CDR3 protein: CASSLSLRDSYGYTF

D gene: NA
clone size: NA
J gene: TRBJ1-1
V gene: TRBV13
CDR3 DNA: TGTGCCAGCAGCTCACTATTGGGAACTACTGAAGCTTTCTTT
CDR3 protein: CASSSLLGTTEAFF

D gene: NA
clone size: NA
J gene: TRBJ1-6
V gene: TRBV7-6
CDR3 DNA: TGTGCCAGCAGCTTAGGAGGCAGGGATACTTCTTCACCCCTCCACTTT
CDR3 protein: CASSLGGRDTSSPLHF

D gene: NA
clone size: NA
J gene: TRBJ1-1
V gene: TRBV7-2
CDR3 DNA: TGTGCCAGCAGCTTAGAGGCCGGGGGAGCTTTCTTT
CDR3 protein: CASSLEAGGAFF

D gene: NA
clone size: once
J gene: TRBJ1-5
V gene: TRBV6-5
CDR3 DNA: TGTGCCAGCAGTTCCGGACGGGACCAGAGCAATCAGCCCCAGCATTTT
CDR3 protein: CASSSGRDQSNQPQHF